A single sample gave rise to the 25 T cell receptor beta chains below, sequenced in a study of CD4 and CD8 cells across lung adenocarcinoma regions. TCRdb re-derived calls from the PCR reads in MiXCR, one entry per CDR3 protein. The sample contains 12,000 or so distinct CDR3 sequences, approximately 57% of which appear only once. Material for sequencing was CD8+ T cells from the center of a lung tumor. These receptors all stem from a female donor with lung adenocarcinoma. The CD4 and CD8 labels of this study may be unreliable.

This clonotype showed up just a few times. One junction end disagrees with the germline gene, perhaps due to a read error. The chain is built from TRBV7-2 and TRBJ2-1; a possible D gene is TRBD2 (5 bases). Germline V gene sequence: CDR1 SGHTA, CDR2 FQGNSA. The CDR3 is made up of 22 amino acids. The CDR3 loop is CVPSFCGSLCIEGASSEVPCCF. In DNA, the CDR3 is TGTGTCCCAAGCTTCTGTGGGTCTCTTTGCATTGAGGGTGCAAGCTCAGAGGTGCCTTGCTGCTTC. Full variable domain (outside the CDR3, taken from reference TRBV7-2 and TRBJ2-1): GAGVSQSPSNKVTEKGKDVELRCDPISGHTALYWYRQSLGQGLEFLIYFQGNSAPDKSGLPSDRFSAERTGGSVSTLTIQRTQQEDSAVYLCVPSFCGSLCIEGASSEVPCCFGPGTRLTVL.

This clonotype was picked up a small number of times. The chain uses TRBV25-1 and TRBJ1-4; possible D gene TRBD1, 6 bases. V was clipped by 8 bases and J by 5 bases, with 15 bases between them. CDR1 is MGHDK and CDR2 is SYGVNS in the germline V gene. CDR3 size: 14 residues. CDR3 loop: CASGGGDGNEKLFF. The CDR3 DNA is TGTGCCAGCGGAGGGGGGGACGGAAATGAAAAACTGTTTTTT.

This clonotype has ten or more counts. The genes are TRBV6-1 and TRBJ1-6; D is unclear. CDR1 is MNHNS, CDR2 SASEGT, per germline. V was shortened by 3 bases and J by 8 bases, with 8 bases between the two germline ends. CDR3 size: 13 residues. The CDR3 is CASSDGRDSPLHF. The CDR3 DNA reads as TGTGCCAGCAGTGACGGTCGGGATTCACCCCTCCACTTT.

V and J are TRBV6-1 and TRBJ2-5; D is ambiguous. CDR1 and CDR2 (germline): MNHNS, SASEGT. Trimming pared 5 bases from V and 2 bases from J, leaving 15 bases between. The CDR3 loop spans 15 amino acids. CDR3 bases: TGTGCCAGCAGTCAACTTCAGGTGGATCAAGAGACCCAGTACTTC. This gives the protein CASSQLQVDQETQYF.

V usage is TRBV6-1 and J usage is TRBJ2-5, with TRBD2 matching over 14 bases. The J call could be wrong; TRBJ2-7 is a better fit for the DNA end. This CDR3 contains 17 residues. The germline CDR1 and CDR2 sequences are MNHNS and SASEGT. CDR3 bases: TGTGCCAGCAGTAAAGGGACTAGCGGGAGTTTCCCATACGAGCAGTACTTC. It specifies CASSKGTSGSFPYEQYF.

By its share, this clonotype is medium-sized. The genes are TRBV6-1 and TRBJ1-5; D might be TRBD1 (6 bases). Germline V gives CDR1 MNHNS, CDR2 SASEGT. The CDR3 loop spans 13 amino acids. Deletions cut 3 bases from V and 4 bases from J, with 7 bases between. CDR3 residues: CASSDDRNQPQHF. The DNA for the CDR3 is TGTGCCAGCAGTGACGACAGGAATCAGCCCCAGCATTTT.

This clonotype was detected ten times or more. The rearrangement links TRBV27 to TRBJ1-2; tentative D call: TRBD1 (5 bases). CDR3 size: 15 residues. Germline V lookup: CDR1 MNHEY, CDR2 SMNVEV (reference sequence). Trimming cost V 10 bases and J 2 bases, with 20 bases left between them. This CDR3 is CATREPGRGNYGYTF. CDR3 nucleotides: TGTGCCACCCGTGAACCGGGACGGGGAAACTATGGCTACACCTTC.

This clonotype came up once. The J gene is TRBJ2-2, the V gene TRBV10-1; 8 bases match TRBD2. The CDR3 covers 13 residues. The junction had 2 bases not matched to a gene; V was cut back by 10 bases and J by 1 base. Germline loops: CDR1 WNHNN, CDR2 SYGVQD (reference sequence). The CDR3 DNA sequence: TGCGCCACCACTAGCGGGAACACCGGGGAGCTGTTTTTT. Encoded protein: CATTSGNTGELFF.

The chain has TRBV6-1 and TRBJ2-5, with 11 bases lining up with TRBD2. The end of the DNA aligns better with TRBJ2-7, so the J call may be wrong. The germline CDR1 and CDR2 sequences are MNHNS and SASEGT. This CDR3 spans 15 amino acids. In DNA, the CDR3 is TGTGCCAGCAGTGAAGCGACTAGCGGGGCCTACGAGCAGTACTTC. It yields the protein CASSEATSGAYEQYF.

This chain connects TRBV25-1 to TRBJ2-1; D might be TRBD2 (5 bases). The CDR3 covers 17 residues. V was cut by 5 bases and J by 5 bases, with 22 bases left in between. Germline values: CDR1 MGHDK, CDR2 SYGVNS. The CDR3 region is CASSPLGEPSANNEQFF. The CDR3 DNA is TGTGCCAGCAGTCCCCTCGGGGAGCCCTCAGCCAACAATGAGCAGTTCTTC.

This rearrangement joins TRBV6-5 to TRBJ2-1; TRBD2 aligns across 14 bases. V lost 0 bases, J lost 9 bases, and 4 bases stayed unmatched. The CDR3 spans 16 residues. In germline, CDR1 is MNHEY, CDR2 SVGAGI. CDR3 nucleotides: TGTGCCAGCAGTTACTCGATAGGACTAGCGGGAGGTGAGCAGTTCTTC. As protein: CASSYSIGLAGGEQFF.

Comments on this clonotype: A junction boundary mismatches the germline segment, possibly from a read error. This chain links TRBV27 with TRBJ2-3; tentative D call: TRBD1 (6 bases). The CDR3 runs to 14 residues. Germline CDR1 MNHEY, CDR2 SMNVEV (reference sequence). DNA of the CDR3: TGTGCGGGCAGTGGGGGCGGGTACCAAGATACCCAGTATTTT. Residues: CAGSGGGYQDTQYF.

Remarks on this clonotype: Germline and junction disagree at one end, which may indicate a read error. The V call is TRBV6-1, the J call TRBJ2-2; TRBD2 is a possible D gene (7 bases). The CDR3 loop spans 17 amino acids. The germline V gene has CDR1 MNHNS and CDR2 SASEGT. For the CDR3, the DNA is TGTGCCAGCAGGCGACTAGCCGGGGGGCTGGGCACCGGTGCGCTGTATTTT. This gives the protein CASRRLAGGLGTGALYF.

The chain links TRBV6-5 to TRBJ2-5; possible D gene TRBD1, 5 bases. The germline CDR1 and CDR2 sequences are MNHEY and SVGAGI. Trimming left V 2 bases short and J 7 bases short, with 20 bases between. The CDR3 loop spans 16 amino acids. CDR3 sequence: CASSYGGFVTETTQYF. The CDR3 DNA follows: TGTGCCAGCAGTTACGGTGGTTTTGTGACAGAGACGACCCAGTACTTC.

The table lists this clonotype with a few counts. V is TRBV6-5 and J is TRBJ2-3; TRBD1 matches at 9 bases. Trimming at V came to 0 bases and at J to 2 bases, leaving 3 bases not matched to a gene. Germline lookup yields CDR1 MNHEY and CDR2 SVGAGI. The CDR3 is made up of 16 amino acids. Here the CDR3 reads CASSYSQGANTDTQYF. CDR3 nucleotide sequence: TGTGCCAGCAGTTACTCACAGGGGGCTAACACAGATACGCAGTATTTT.

The chain links TRBV27 to TRBJ2-1; D gene uncertain. The V end lost 0 bases, the J end lost 3 bases, and 15 bases lay between the germline ends. Germline CDR1 MNHEY, CDR2 SMNVEV (reference sequence). This CDR3 is built from 17 residues. CDR3 in amino acids: CASSLSFPTLLYNEQFF. CDR3 sequence (DNA): TGTGCCAGCAGTTTATCGTTCCCCACCCTACTCTACAATGAGCAGTTCTTC.

V is TRBV4-1 and J is TRBJ2-1; unclear D gene. The end of the DNA is better explained by TRBJ2-5, so the J call may be wrong. Germline loops: CDR1 MGHRA, CDR2 YSYEKL. This CDR3 is 15 amino acids long. In DNA, the CDR3 is TGCGCCAGCAGCCAATCCAGGACGGCCGAGGAGACCCAGTACTTC. Translation gives CASSQSRTAEETQYF.

The V and J genes are TRBV6-1 and TRBJ2-1; D uncertain. This CDR3 region has 13 residues. Germline values: CDR1 MNHNS, CDR2 SASEGT. The V gene lost 6 bases and the J gene lost 4 bases, with 10 bases spanning the gap. CDR3 bases: TGTGCCAGCAGAGAGACCCGATACAATGAGCAGTTCTTC. Translation gives CASRETRYNEQFF.

This rearrangement joins TRBV7-9 to TRBJ2-3; D ambiguous. V lost 5 bases, J lost 0 bases, and 6 bases lay in between. The CDR3 consists of 13 residues. The germline V gene has CDR1 SEHNR and CDR2 FQNEAQ (reference sequence). CDR3 DNA sequence: TGTGCCAGCAGCCTGGACAGCACAGATACGCAGTATTTT. Translating it yields CASSLDSTDTQYF.

The gene calls are TRBV10-1 and TRBJ2-1; 7 nucleotides align to TRBD2. The CDR3 spans 13 residues. With V trimmed by 6 bases and J by 5 bases, 4 bases remained unmatched. Germline values: CDR1 WNHNN, CDR2 SYGVQD (reference sequence). CDR3 residues: CASSVGTNNEQFF. For the CDR3, the DNA is TGCGCCAGCAGCGTAGGGACTAACAATGAGCAGTTCTTC.

The chain is built from TRBV6-1 and TRBJ2-1; the match to TRBD1 covers 7 bases. The J call may be wrong; the DNA end is better matched by TRBJ2-5. CDR1 and CDR2 (germline): MNHNS, SASEGT. CDR3 length equals 13 residues. CDR3 nucleotide sequence: TGTGCCAGCAGCCCGGGACAGCAAGAGACCCAGTACTTC. It is translated as CASSPGQQETQYF.

The J gene is TRBJ1-2, the V gene TRBV7-6; D is ambiguous. This CDR3 is 15 amino acids long. Germline CDR1 and CDR2: SGHVS and FNYEAQ. V dropped 2 bases and J dropped 3 bases, with 13 bases sitting between them. CDR3: CASSLSAEEDYGYTF. The CDR3 coding sequence is TGTGCCAGCAGCTTAAGTGCAGAAGAGGACTATGGCTACACCTTC.

This clonotype was observed a few times. The chain carries TRBV6-1 and TRBJ2-7; 7 bases are shared with TRBD1. This CDR3 has 14 residues. The trim removed 3 bases at V and 0 bases at J, leaving 2 bases unmatched. CDR1 and CDR2 (germline): MNHNS, SASEGT. In DNA form, the CDR3 reads TGTGCCAGCAGTGAGGGACAGAGCTCCTACGAGCAGTACGTC. Protein: CASSEGQSSYEQYV.

About this clonotype itself: The conserved phenylalanine or tryptophan is not found at the CDR3 terminus, so this likely reflects a read error. V usage is TRBV6-1 and J usage is TRBJ2-1; 8 bases match TRBD2. Germline V lookup: CDR1 MNHNS, CDR2 SASEGT. After removal of 4 bases from V and 13 bases from J, the junction contained 6 bases not matched to a gene. This CDR3 contains 12 residues. This chain's CDR3 is CASSGPGGAQFS. CDR3 DNA sequence: TGTGCCAGCAGTGGGCCCGGGGGGGCCCAGTTCTCC.

The chain uses TRBV30 and TRBJ2-4; 10 nucleotides match TRBD1. Trimming at V came to 2 bases and at J to 0 bases, leaving 13 bases not matched to a gene. The CDR3 is 19 residues long. CDR1 and CDR2 (germline): GTSNPN, SVGIG (reference sequence). This chain's CDR3 is CAWSFSTGGSTIAKNIQYF. The CDR3 region has the DNA TGTGCCTGGAGTTTTTCGACAGGGGGCTCGACTATAGCCAAAAACATTCAGTACTTC. Supplemented by reference TRBV30 and TRBJ2-4, the full variable domain reads SQTIHQWPATLVQPVGSPLSLECTVEGTSNPNLYWYRQAAGRGLQLLFYSVGIGQISSEVPQNLSASRPQDRQFILSSKKLLLSDSGFYLCAWSFSTGGSTIAKNIQYFGAGTRLSVL.